This TCR beta chain is from a study of patients and donors after allogeneic stem cell transplantation. TCRdb fed the RT-PCR reads into MiXCR, producing one record per CDR3 protein. The sample holds 400,000 to 450,000 distinct CDR3 sequences, 16% seen once. This clonotype was seen only a few times. The sequence was collected from a human donor who was either an allogeneic HSCT recipient or a stem cell or donor lymphocyte infusion donor (not recorded which). It is not recorded whose cells these are; they may come from a transplant donor. Source material: blood, either unsorted or a sorted T cell fraction (not recorded which).

For the CDR3, the DNA is TGTGCCAGCAGCTTATTTTTCCAGGGCTCACCCCTCCACTTT. Protein sequence: CASSLFFQGSPLHF. The chain has TRBV7-2 and TRBJ1-6; maybe TRBD1 (5 bases). CDR3 length equals 14 residues. V lost 2 bases, J lost 10 bases, and 12 bases lay in between. Germline CDR1 and CDR2: SGHTA and FQGNSA.